The next 27 T cell receptor beta chains were all read from a single sample in a study of T cell repertoires in cytomegalovirus infection. No cognate antigen is known for these TCRs. TCRdb fed the reads into MiXCR, producing one record per CDR3 protein. Of over 100,000 distinct CDR3 sequences in the sample, around 28% were seen once. The source was CD8+ T cells from cultured PBMCs, collected from culture after CMV antigen stimulation. These receptors all come from a human donor in good health (CMV status not recorded). Some clones in this sample may be carry-over from other donors' samples.

This clonotype has only a few counts. The rearrangement links TRBV12-5 to TRBJ2-5, with a tentative D call TRBD1 (5 bases). This CDR3 has 15 amino acids. V dropped 0 bases and J dropped 4 bases, with 12 bases sitting between them. Per the germline V gene, CDR1 is LGHNT and CDR2 is FRNRAP. The CDR3 sequence is CASGLVQVGIETQYF. For the CDR3, the DNA is TGTGCTAGTGGTTTGGTACAGGTGGGGATAGAGACCCAGTACTTC.

This clonotype was detected only once. This chain links TRBV19 with TRBJ1-1; D might be TRBD1 (6 bases). CDR3 length: 14 residues. V lost 5 bases to trimming and J lost 1 base, with 11 bases between them. Germline V gene sequence: CDR1 LNHDA, CDR2 SQIVND (reference sequence). The CDR3 DNA reads TGTGCCAGTAGTGCCGACAGGACGAACACTGAAGCTTTCTTT. Amino acid sequence: CASSADRTNTEAFF.

This chain joins TRBV29-1 and TRBJ1-1; D call uncertain. The V and J ends lost 1 base and 4 bases respectively, with 1 base between them. Germline assignment: CDR1 SQVTM and CDR2 ANQGSEA. The CDR3 totals 10 residues. CDR3 bases: TGCAGCGTTGAAGTCACTGAAGCTTTCTTT. Translating it yields CSVEVTEAFF.

In this sample, this clonotype turned up a few times. In DNA, the CDR3 is TGTGCCAGCAGCTTGCGGGGGAGCGGGGGCCGCTACAATGAGCAGTTCTTC. Its protein product is CASSLRGSGGRYNEQFF. The rearrangement uses TRBV11-3 and TRBJ2-1, with 8 nucleotides matching TRBD2. CDR3 length: 17 amino acids. Trimming cost V 3 bases and J 3 bases; bases outside gene matches: 10. Germline loops: CDR1 SGHNT, CDR2 YENEEA. The full variable domain, with the rest looked up from reference TRBV11-3 and TRBJ2-1, is EAGVVQSPRYKIIEKKQPVAFWCNPISGHNTLYWYLQNLGQGPELLIRYENEEAVDDSQLPKDRFSAERLKGVDSTLKIQPAELGDSAVYLCASSLRGSGGRYNEQFFGPGTRLTVL.

This chain uses TRBV2 with TRBJ2-1; TRBD2 matches at 10 bases. Per the germline V gene, CDR1 is SNHLY and CDR2 is FYNNEI. After removal of 6 bases from V and 3 bases from J, the junction contained 8 bases not matched to a gene. The CDR3 is 16 amino acids. The CDR3 sequence is CASSPPSGGYYNEQFF. In DNA form, the CDR3 reads TGTGCCAGCAGCCCCCCTAGCGGGGGATACTACAATGAGCAGTTCTTC. The full variable domain, completed using reference TRBV2 and TRBJ2-1, is EPEVTQTPSHQVTQMGQEVILRCVPISNHLYFYWYRQILGQKVEFLVSFYNNEISEKSEIFDDQFSVERPDGSNFTLKIRSTKLEDSAMYFCASSPPSGGYYNEQFFGPGTRLTVL.

This clonotype was counted a few times. The chain has TRBV7-8 and TRBJ2-3; D assignment may be TRBD1 or TRBD2 (6 bases each). Between the trimmed V and J ends, which lost 2 bases and 0 bases, there was a span of 12 bases. In germline, CDR1 is SGHVS, CDR2 FQNEAQ. The CDR3 runs 16 residues. CDR3 sequence reads: CASSLLGGPSTDTQYF. The CDR3 nucleotides are TGTGCCAGCAGCTTACTCGGGGGCCCTAGCACAGATACGCAGTATTTT.

This clonotype was seen a handful of times. The chain couples TRBV7-9 to TRBJ1-1, with TRBD1 as a possible D gene (6 bases). The CDR3 loop spans 15 amino acids. CDR1 and CDR2 from the germline V gene are SEHNR and FQNEAQ (reference sequence). The V gene lost 4 bases and the J gene lost 0 bases, with 12 bases spanning the gap. CDR3 sequence reads: CASSSGTMMNTEAFF. CDR3 DNA: TGTGCCAGCAGCTCCGGGACAATGATGAACACTGAAGCTTTCTTT.

This clonotype appeared many times. This rearrangement joins TRBV7-8 to TRBJ1-4; weak D call: TRBD1 (6 bases). This CDR3 is built from 14 residues. CDR1 is SGHVS and CDR2 is FQNEAQ in the germline V gene. The germline V and J ends were trimmed by 5 bases and 5 bases, with 12 bases remaining between them. CDR3 sequence: CASSMSGVNEKLFF. Written as DNA, the CDR3 is TGTGCCAGCAGCATGTCAGGGGTGAATGAAAAACTGTTTTTT.

The sample holds a few counts of this clonotype. V and J are TRBV2 and TRBJ2-2, with unresolved D. This CDR3 has 13 residues. The ends were cut back, 4 bases at V and 3 bases at J, with 6 bases in the middle. Germline V lookup: CDR1 SNHLY, CDR2 FYNNEI. The CDR3 is CASSGVHTGELFF. CDR3 sequence (DNA): TGTGCCAGCAGTGGGGTACACACCGGGGAGCTGTTTTTT.

CDR3 amino acids: CAISEGGQPEHQPQHF. The CDR3 region has the DNA TGTGCCATCAGTGAGGGGGGACAACCGGAGCATCAGCCCCAGCATTTT. The chain has TRBV10-3 and TRBJ1-5, with a possible D match to TRBD1 (6 bases). Trimming left V 2 bases short and J 5 bases short, with 16 bases between. The CDR3 loop spans 16 amino acids. The germline V gene has CDR1 ENHRY and CDR2 SYGVKD.

This chain connects TRBV10-3 to TRBJ2-1; D perhaps matches TRBD2 (5 bases). Germline CDR1 ENHRY, CDR2 SYGVKD. Deletions cut 3 bases from V and 8 bases from J, with 14 bases between. CDR3 size: 14 residues. The CDR3 DNA reads as TGTGCCATCAGTGATCAGCGGAATTTATATGAGCAGTTCTTC. This encodes CAISDQRNLYEQFF.

This clonotype has a count of ten or more. The chain employs TRBV28 and TRBJ1-1, with D unresolved. The CDR3 consists of 13 residues. Germline lookup yields CDR1 MDHEN and CDR2 SYDVKM. The V and J ends lost 6 bases and 0 bases respectively, with 8 bases between them. The DNA of the CDR3 is TGTGCCAGCAGCCCCGGGGTGAACACTGAAGCTTTCTTT. Its protein product is CASSPGVNTEAFF.

The chain combines TRBV7-9 with TRBJ2-1; the match to TRBD2 covers 10 bases. This CDR3 contains 16 residues. J gave up 4 bases and V 5 bases, and 8 bases lay outside the gene matches. Germline lookup yields CDR1 SEHNR and CDR2 FQNEAQ (reference sequence). CDR3 protein: CASSPRASGGYNEQFF. The CDR3 DNA reads as TGTGCCAGCAGCCCCCGGGCTAGCGGGGGTTACAATGAGCAGTTCTTC.

The chain links TRBV6-1 to TRBJ1-4; the D gene is possibly TRBD1 (5 bases). The CDR3 extends over 14 amino acids. Germline CDR1 MNHNS, CDR2 SASEGT. V was shortened by 3 bases and J by 4 bases, with 9 bases between the two germline ends. Here the CDR3 DNA reads TGTGCCAGCAGTGAGGGACCGAATAATGAAAAACTGTTTTTT. It codes for CASSEGPNNEKLFF.

CDR3 residues: CASSPPASEAQYF. The DNA for the CDR3 is TGTGCCAGCAGCCCCCCAGCGAGTGAGGCCCAGTACTTC. The rearrangement links TRBV7-3 to TRBJ2-5; D ambiguous. Germline CDR1 SGHTA, CDR2 FQGTGA. The V end lost 5 bases, the J end lost 9 bases, and 16 bases lay between the germline ends. CDR3 size: 13 residues.

V is TRBV29-1 and J is TRBJ2-3; 9 bases align to TRBD1. CDR3 length equals 14 residues. After removal of 6 bases from V and 5 bases from J, the junction contained 9 bases not matched to a gene. CDR1 is SQVTM, CDR2 ANQGSEA, per germline. The DNA for the CDR3 is TGCAGCGTCTCCGGGGGACAGGGAGGAGATACGCAGTATTTT. Protein sequence: CSVSGGQGGDTQYF.

The rearrangement joins TRBV7-4 to TRBJ2-5; weak D call: TRBD1 (6 bases). Trimming shortened V by 1 base and J by 5 bases, and 11 bases separated the two germline ends. CDR1 and CDR2 from the germline V gene are SGHVT and SQSDAQ. The CDR3 spans 14 residues. The CDR3 is CASSLGDIMETQYF. In DNA form, the CDR3 reads TGTGCCAGCAGCTTAGGGGACATTATGGAGACCCAGTACTTC.

The chain combines TRBV6-5 with TRBJ2-2; D not certain. V gave up 0 bases and J gave up 4 bases, with 9 bases separating them. Per the germline V gene, CDR1 is MNHEY and CDR2 is SVGAGI. The CDR3 loop spans 15 amino acids. CDR3 sequence: CASSYSRALTGELFF. As DNA, the CDR3 is TGTGCCAGCAGTTACTCCCGGGCCCTCACCGGGGAGCTGTTTTTT.

There are a few counts of this clonotype. The chain couples TRBV12-3 or TRBV12-4 to TRBJ2-7; the D gene is possibly TRBD2 (6 bases). The V and J ends lost 5 bases and 4 bases respectively, with 12 bases between them. This CDR3 is 13 amino acids long. CDR3 in amino acids: CASSVGGTYEQYF. The DNA of the CDR3 is TGTGCCAGCAGTGTGGGGGGAACGTACGAGCAGTACTTC.

The chain links TRBV20-1 to TRBJ1-2; D perhaps matches TRBD1 (6 bases). Deletions cut 0 bases from V and 0 bases from J, with 14 bases between. The CDR3 has 16 amino acids. Germline assignment: CDR1 DFQATT and CDR2 SNEGSKA (reference sequence). The CDR3 nucleotides read TGCAGTGCTAGAGATCGCGAGGGGGGCCCTAACTATGGCTACACCTTC. Protein sequence: CSARDREGGPNYGYTF.

This clonotype was detected many times. The CDR3, as DNA: TGTGCCAGCAGCTTATCCGGGGAGCTGTTTTTT. Protein sequence: CASSLSGELFF. J is TRBJ2-2 and V is TRBV7-2, with no clear D. The CDR3 extends over 11 amino acids. V gave up 2 bases and J gave up 6 bases, with 1 base separating them. Germline values: CDR1 SGHTA, CDR2 FQGNSA.

This clonotype occurred once. The chain couples TRBV18 to TRBJ1-2, with D hard to call. The V end was cut by 0 bases, the J end by 6 bases, with 11 bases between. CDR3 length: 14 residues. CDR1 and CDR2 (germline): KGHSH, LQKENI. The CDR3 spells CASSPPHDGDGYTF. CDR3 sequence (DNA): TGTGCCAGCTCACCACCGCATGACGGCGATGGCTACACCTTC.

This chain uses TRBV19 with TRBJ2-7; no clear D gene. Looked up from germline, CDR1 is LNHDA and CDR2 is SQIVND (reference sequence). Deletions cut 1 base from V and 6 bases from J, with 10 bases between. The CDR3 totals 13 residues. The CDR3 protein is CASSIVGSSEQYF. The DNA of the CDR3 is TGTGCCAGTAGTATAGTGGGTAGCTCCGAGCAGTACTTC.

This clonotype was observed at least ten times. The chain combines TRBV19 with TRBJ2-1, with a tentative D call TRBD1 (5 bases). The germline V and J ends were trimmed by 5 bases and 6 bases, with 11 bases remaining between them. The CDR3 runs to 13 residues. Per the germline V gene, CDR1 is LNHDA and CDR2 is SQIVND (reference sequence). The CDR3: CASSVQGPNEQFF. The CDR3 DNA follows: TGTGCCAGTAGTGTTCAGGGTCCCAATGAGCAGTTCTTC.

This clonotype has just a few counts. The chain is built from TRBV7-4 and TRBJ2-7; 8 bases map to TRBD1. The CDR3 runs 15 residues. V was pared by 4 bases and J by 0 bases, with 5 bases of the junction left unmatched. In germline, CDR1 is SGHVT, CDR2 SQSDAQ. In DNA, the CDR3 is TGTGCCAGCAGCTCCGGGACAGGTAACTCCTACGAGCAGTACTTC. Translating gives CASSSGTGNSYEQYF.

Note on this clonotype: Given a much more abundant clone one base away, this may be a read error. The J gene is TRBJ1-1, the V gene TRBV7-3; possible D gene TRBD1, 6 bases. The V end was cut by 6 bases, the J end by 0 bases, with 26 bases between. Germline values: CDR1 SGHTA, CDR2 FQGTGA. This CDR3 has 19 amino acids. The CDR3 DNA reads as TGTGCCAGCAGTGATTTAACTTCTCCGGAACAGGGCATGAACACTGAAGCTTTCTTT. Protein sequence: CASSDLTSPEQGMNTEAFF.

With respect to this clonotype: A much larger clone differs from this one at a single base, so this may be a read error. V gene TRBV11-2 combines with J gene TRBJ2-7, with D possibly being TRBD1 (6 bases). CDR3 length equals 16 residues. V lost 2 bases and J lost 0, with 14 bases in between. Germline V gene data show CDR1 as SGHAT and CDR2 as FQNNGV. Written as DNA, the CDR3 is TGTGCCAGCAGCTTAACCGGGACAACGGACTCCTACGAGCAGTACTTC. Translating gives CASSLTGTTDSYEQYF. The full variable domain, its missing parts supplied by reference TRBV11-2 and TRBJ2-7, is EAGVAQSPRYKIIEKRQSVAFWCNPISGHATLYWYQQILGQGPKLLIQFQNNGVVDDSQLPKDRFSAERLKGVDSTLKIQPAKLEDSAVYLCASSLTGTTDSYEQYFGPGTRLTVT.